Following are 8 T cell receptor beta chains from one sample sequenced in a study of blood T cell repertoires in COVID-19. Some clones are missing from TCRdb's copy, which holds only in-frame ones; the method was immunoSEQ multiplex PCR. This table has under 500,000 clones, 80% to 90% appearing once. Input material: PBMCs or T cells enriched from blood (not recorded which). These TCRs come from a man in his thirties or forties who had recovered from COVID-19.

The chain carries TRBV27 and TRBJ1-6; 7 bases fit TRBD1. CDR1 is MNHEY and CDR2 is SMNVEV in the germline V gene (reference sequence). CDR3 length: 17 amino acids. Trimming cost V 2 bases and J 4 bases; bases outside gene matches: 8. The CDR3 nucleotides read TGTGCCAGCAGTTTAACCCTACGACAGGGATATAATTCACCCCTCCACTTT. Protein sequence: CASSLTLRQGYNSPLHF.

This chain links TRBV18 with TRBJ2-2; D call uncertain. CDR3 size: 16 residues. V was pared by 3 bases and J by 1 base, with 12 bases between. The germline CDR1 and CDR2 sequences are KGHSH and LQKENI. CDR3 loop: CASSPTDLGNTGELFF. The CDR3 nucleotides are TGTGCCAGCTCACCCACCGACCTAGGGAACACCGGGGAGCTGTTTTTT.

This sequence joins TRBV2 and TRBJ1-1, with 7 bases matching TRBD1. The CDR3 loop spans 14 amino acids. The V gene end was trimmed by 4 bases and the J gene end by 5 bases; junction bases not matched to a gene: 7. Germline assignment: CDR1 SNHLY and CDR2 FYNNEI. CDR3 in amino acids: CASSVEGAGTEAFF. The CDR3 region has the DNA TGTGCCAGCAGTGTTGAGGGGGCCGGGACTGAAGCTTTCTTT.

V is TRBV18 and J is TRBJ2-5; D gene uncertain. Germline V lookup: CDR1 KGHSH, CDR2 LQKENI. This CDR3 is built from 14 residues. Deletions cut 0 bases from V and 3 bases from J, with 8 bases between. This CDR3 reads CASSPPAREETQYF. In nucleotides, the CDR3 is TGTGCCAGCTCACCACCAGCCCGAGAAGAGACCCAGTACTTC.

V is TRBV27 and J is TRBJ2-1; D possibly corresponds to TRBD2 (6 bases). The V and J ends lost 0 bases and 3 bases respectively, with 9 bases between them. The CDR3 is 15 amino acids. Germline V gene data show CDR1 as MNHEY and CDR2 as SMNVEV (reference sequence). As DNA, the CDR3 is TGTGCCAGCAGTTTATCGTCGGGGGTCTACAATGAGCAGTTCTTC. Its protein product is CASSLSSGVYNEQFF.

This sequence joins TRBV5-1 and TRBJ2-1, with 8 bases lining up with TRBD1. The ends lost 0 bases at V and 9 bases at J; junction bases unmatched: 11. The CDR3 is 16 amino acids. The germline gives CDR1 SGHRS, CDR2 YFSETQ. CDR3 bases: TGCGCCAGCAGCTTGGGGTGGGCAGGGGGCTTATTTGAGCAGTTCTTC. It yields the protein CASSLGWAGGLFEQFF.

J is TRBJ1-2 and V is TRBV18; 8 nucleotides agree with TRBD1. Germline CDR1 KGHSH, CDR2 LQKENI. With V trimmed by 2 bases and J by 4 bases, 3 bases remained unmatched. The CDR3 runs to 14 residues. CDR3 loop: CASSPKTGAYGYTF. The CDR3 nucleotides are TGTGCCAGCTCACCAAAGACAGGGGCCTATGGCTACACCTTC.

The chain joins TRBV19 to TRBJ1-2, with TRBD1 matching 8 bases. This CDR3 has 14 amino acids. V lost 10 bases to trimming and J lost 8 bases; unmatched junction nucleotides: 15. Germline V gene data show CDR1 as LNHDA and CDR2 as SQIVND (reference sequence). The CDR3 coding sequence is TGTGCCACTGCCTATCGGCAGGGGGCGCGGGGCTACACCTTC. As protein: CATAYRQGARGYTF.